The 5 T cell receptor beta chains below come from one sample, sequenced in a study of control samples from healthy donors and cancer patients (dated by TCRdb to the early 2020s). The protocol used for the library was the immunoSEQ multiplex PCR assay. Sourced from immuneACCESS, this table was stored by TCRdb with only in-frame sequences that have V and J called. A share of the clones is absent; for the studies checked, an unresolved V gene accounts for under half, and the remainder has no known explanation. For this sample the table gives around 110,000 clones, of which 85% to 90% were detected only once. The top ten hold 0.95% to 1.3% of the sample. Specimen: PBMCs. The source of these receptors is a woman in her 50s with colorectal cancer.

V gene TRBV27 combines with J gene TRBJ1-5; D ambiguous. Between the trimmed V and J ends, which lost 3 bases and 0 bases, there was a span of 0 bases. There are 12 residues in the CDR3. Per germline, CDR1 MNHEY and CDR2 SMNVEV (reference sequence). This CDR3 is CASSFSNQPQHF. The CDR3 coding sequence is TGTGCCAGCAGTTTTAGCAATCAGCCCCAGCATTTT.

The V gene is TRBV6-4, the J gene TRBJ1-1; TRBD1 is a possible D gene (6 bases). The CDR3 spans 14 residues. The V gene lost 3 bases and the J gene lost 4 bases, with 12 bases spanning the gap. Per germline, CDR1 MRHNA and CDR2 SNTAGT. This CDR3 reads CASSEGGQSTEAFF. CDR3 DNA sequence: TGTGCCAGCAGTGAAGGGGGTCAGTCCACTGAAGCTTTCTTT.

The genes are TRBV27 and TRBJ2-1, with D possibly TRBD1 on 6 matching bases. Trimming removed 2 bases at V and 4 bases at J, with 9 bases between. The CDR3 has 14 amino acids. Germline V CDR1 and CDR2: MNHEY, SMNVEV (reference sequence). The chain's CDR3 is CASSLQGPYNEQFF. The CDR3 nucleotides read TGTGCCAGCAGTTTACAGGGGCCTTACAATGAGCAGTTCTTC.

The rearrangement joins TRBV29-1 to TRBJ2-7; D gene uncertain. The CDR3 is 13 amino acids. Germline values: CDR1 SQVTM, CDR2 ANQGSEA. V shed 7 bases and J shed 2 bases, with 15 bases lying between them. This CDR3 is CSAGFPETYEQYF. The CDR3 nucleotides read TGCAGCGCAGGTTTCCCGGAAACCTACGAGCAGTACTTC.

This chain joins TRBV7-2 and TRBJ1-2, with TRBD1 as a possible D gene (5 bases). The germline V gene has CDR1 SGHTA and CDR2 FQGNSA. This CDR3 has 15 amino acids. V gave up 0 bases and J gave up 0 bases, with 8 bases separating them. Here the CDR3 DNA reads TGTGCCAGCAGCTTAGCGCTGGGGGCTAACTATGGCTACACCTTC. Protein product: CASSLALGANYGYTF.